The clone carrying this T cell receptor (beta chain) rates as medium-sized (0.01 to 0.1%). Its antigen remains unknown. The V and J ends lost 6 bases and 0 bases, in that order; junction bases with no gene match: 8. The CDR3 has 16 residues. CDR1 and CDR2 from the germline V gene are DFQATT and SNEGSKA (reference sequence). This record comes from a study of neurological immune-mediated disorders. General study points: In HTLV-1-associated myelopathy, TCR clonal expansion was greatest, and in multiple sclerosis it was least, below healthy controls.

One entry per CDR3 protein, called by TCRdb with MiXCR from the 5' RACE reads. The data show approximately 16,000 distinct CDR3 sequences, 20% to 25% seen once. The sample comprised PBMCs. This receptor was identified in a man in his fifties or sixties in good health. V usage is TRBV20-1 and J usage is TRBJ1-5; 10 bases match TRBD1. CDR3 protein: CSARPWDRGSNQPQHF. In DNA form, the CDR3 reads TGCAGTGCCCGTCCCTGGGACAGGGGTAGCAATCAGCCCCAGCATTTT.